This T cell receptor (beta chain) emerged from a study of blood T cell repertoires in COVID-19. The germline V and J ends were trimmed by 3 bases and 1 base, with 7 bases remaining between them. The CDR3 has 13 residues. Per the germline V gene, CDR1 is SGHRS and CDR2 is YFSETQ. Using immunoSEQ multiplex PCR, the repertoire was profiled, and TCRdb retains in-frame clones only, with some absent. The repertoire holds about 440,000 clones, with approximately 90% as singletons. Sequencing used PBMCs or T cells enriched from blood (not recorded which). The sequence was obtained from a woman aged 18-29 years with acute COVID-19. The chain uses TRBV5-1 and TRBJ1-1; D is possibly TRBD1 (5 bases). The CDR3 spells CASSSGQNTEAFF. For the CDR3, the DNA is TGCGCCAGCAGCTCAGGACAGAACACTGAAGCTTTCTTT.